These 31 T cell receptor beta chains were sequenced from one sample in a study of CXCR3-negative and CXCR3-positive naive CD8 T cells. Findings and limits, study-wide: The study found more hydrophobic TRB CDR3s in CXCR3-positive naive cells than in CXCR3-negative naive cells.

Their antigens are not known. The libraries of TRB cDNA were constructed through 5' RACE using UMI labels. Each CDR3 protein gets one entry in TCRdb, which reprocessed the 5' RACE reads and gives no DNA. This sample's table has about 150,000 distinct CDR3 sequences. The material sequenced was naive CXCR3+ CD8+ T cells from blood. Described subset: CD45RO-CCR7+CD27+CD95- naive CD8+ T cells expressing CXCR3 (TNR3+). These receptors originate from a human donor in good health. Some clones in this sample may be carry-over from other donors' samples.

The CDR3 reads CASSFQETYEQYF. This chain connects TRBV5-1 to TRBJ2-7. Germline V CDR1 and CDR2: SGHRS, YFSETQ. The CDR3 is 13 amino acids.

The genes are TRBV7-3 and TRBJ2-5. CDR1 and CDR2 from the germline V gene are SGHTA and FQGTGA. The CDR3 is 12 residues long. The chain's CDR3 is CANLGVSETQYF. Based on the CDR3 plus reference TRBV7-3 and TRBJ2-5, the full variable domain is GAGVSQTPSNKVTEKGKYVELRCDPISGHTALYWYRQSLGQGPEFLIYFQGTGAADDSGLPNDRFFAVRPEGSVSTLKIQRTERGDSAVYLCANLGVSETQYFGPGTRLLVL.

This rearrangement joins TRBV12-3 or TRBV12-4 to TRBJ2-1; lacking DNA, the TRBD2 call made by TCRdb goes unchecked. CDR3 length equals 17 residues. CDR3 in amino acids: CASSFLAGLIPYNEQFF.

This chain joins TRBV23-1 and TRBJ2-7. TRBV23-1 is an open reading frame, and its role is uncertain. This CDR3 has 12 residues. The chain's CDR3 is CATEPEQYEQYF.

The V gene is TRBV4-3, the J gene TRBJ1-4. The CDR3 length is 15 residues. Germline loops: CDR1 LGHNA, CDR2 YSLEER. The CDR3 sequence: CASSQDGATNEKLFF.

This sequence joins TRBV7-9 and TRBJ1-2. Germline assignment: CDR1 SEHNR and CDR2 FQNEAQ (reference sequence). This CDR3 has 14 residues. The CDR3 loop reads CASSFGDSNYGYTF.

The chain couples TRBV5-1 to TRBJ2-1. This CDR3 contains 16 residues. Germline-derived CDR1 and CDR2 are SGHRS and YFSETQ. CDR3 sequence: CASSSVGLGSYNEQFF.

The genes are TRBV14 and TRBJ2-7; TCRdb's assignment of TRBD2 cannot be checked, as there is no DNA. Germline lookup yields CDR1 SGHDN and CDR2 FVKESK. There are 14 residues in the CDR3. CDR3 protein: CASSPYSGSYEQYF.

This chain uses TRBV7-9 with TRBJ2-1; TCRdb designates TRBD2, a call that cannot be tested without DNA. The CDR3 covers 13 residues. CDR1 and CDR2 (germline): SEHNR, FQNEAQ (reference sequence). CDR3 residues: CAWREVSYNEQFF.

The CDR3 region is CASSRTSGGPLAKNIQYF. The chain combines TRBV28 with TRBJ2-4; the D call of TRBD2 rests on TCRdb alone, since no DNA is present to check it. The CDR3 has 18 residues. Germline assignment: CDR1 MDHEN and CDR2 SYDVKM. Full variable domain (rest looked up from reference TRBV28 and TRBJ2-4): DVKVTQSSRYLVKRTGEKVFLECVQDMDHENMFWYRQDPGLGLRLIYFSYDVKMKEKGDIPEGYSVSREKKERFSLILESASTNQTSMYLCASSRTSGGPLAKNIQYFGAGTRLSVL.

This sequence joins TRBV24-1 and TRBJ1-5; TCRdb's assignment of TRBD1 cannot be checked, as there is no DNA. This CDR3 is built from 16 residues. CDR1 KGHDR and CDR2 SFDVKD come from the germline V gene. The CDR3 sequence: CATSDPDRGSNQPQHF.

The V gene is TRBV27, the J gene TRBJ2-7. CDR1 is MNHEY and CDR2 is SMNVEV in the germline V gene (reference sequence). The CDR3 is 15 residues long. The CDR3 region is CASSLSSSIFYEHYF.

The chain has TRBV28 and TRBJ1-1; with no DNA, the TCRdb D assignment of TRBD1 cannot be verified. The CDR3 sequence is 15 residues long. Per germline, CDR1 MDHEN and CDR2 SYDVKM. The chain's CDR3 is CASSLSGAGGTEAFF.

The chain joins TRBV28 to TRBJ2-7; the TCRdb D gene call, TRBD1, has no DNA to confirm it. The CDR3 spans 13 residues. Looked up from germline, CDR1 is MDHEN and CDR2 is SYDVKM. CDR3 sequence: CASSLHQGEEQYF. The entire variable domain, with the rest obtained from reference TRBV28 and TRBJ2-7, is as follows: DVKVTQSSRYLVKRTGEKVFLECVQDMDHENMFWYRQDPGLGLRLIYFSYDVKMKEKGDIPEGYSVSREKKERFSLILESASTNQTSMYLCASSLHQGEEQYFGPGTRLTVT.

This sequence joins TRBV30 and TRBJ2-7; with no DNA, the TCRdb D assignment of TRBD1 cannot be verified. Per germline, CDR1 GTSNPN and CDR2 SVGIG (reference sequence). The CDR3 covers 12 residues. CDR3 protein: CAWNTGGGEQYF.

This sequence joins TRBV29-1 and TRBJ1-4. The CDR3 has 14 amino acids. Germline V gene data show CDR1 as SQVTM and CDR2 as ANQGSEA. The CDR3 spells CSVEDRRVEEKLFF.

J is TRBJ1-3 and V is TRBV4-3. Germline lookup yields CDR1 LGHNA and CDR2 YSLEER. The CDR3 is 18 amino acids. CDR3 residues: CASSPTRAAWATGNTIYF.

The V call is TRBV6-5, the J call TRBJ1-2; the D call from TCRdb, TRBD1, cannot be confirmed without DNA. CDR3 length equals 13 residues. Per the germline V gene, CDR1 is MNHEY and CDR2 is SVGAGI. CDR3 protein: CASRPTGSGGYTF.

J is TRBJ1-5 and V is TRBV4-2; the D gene TCRdb calls, TRBD1, cannot be checked with no DNA. The germline V gene has CDR1 LGHNA and CDR2 YNFKEQ. The CDR3 loop spans 16 amino acids. The CDR3 sequence: CASSQDRAGSNQPQHF.

The chain couples TRBV5-5 to TRBJ2-7. The CDR3 covers 16 residues. Germline V gives CDR1 SGHKS, CDR2 YYEKEE (reference sequence). CDR3 amino acids: CASSLVHGVGAYEQYF. The full variable domain, with the rest looked up from reference TRBV5-5 and TRBJ2-7, is DAGVTQSPTHLIKTRGQQVTLRCSPISGHKSVSWYQQVLGQGPQFIFQYYEKEERGRGNFPDRFSARQFPNYSSELNVNALLLGDSALYLCASSLVHGVGAYEQYFGPGTRLTVT.

The genes are TRBV7-9 and TRBJ2-1. This CDR3 is built from 12 residues. The germline V gene encodes CDR1 SEHNR and CDR2 FQNEAQ (reference sequence). The CDR3: CASSSGNNEQFF.

J is TRBJ2-7 and V is TRBV10-3; no DNA is available, so the TRBD2 call from TCRdb remains unchecked. From germline, CDR1 is ENHRY and CDR2 SYGVKD. The CDR3 runs to 16 residues. CDR3 sequence: CAISDLTGGASYEQYF.

V gene TRBV6-6 combines with J gene TRBJ2-2; TCRdb proposes TRBD1, but this gene call is untestable without DNA. Germline assignment: CDR1 MNHNY and CDR2 SVGAGI (reference sequence). There are 16 residues in the CDR3. CDR3 in amino acids: CASSYSKTAGPGELFF.

CDR3 protein: CASSLGTGLMNTEAFF. This rearrangement joins TRBV5-5 to TRBJ1-1; TCRdb picks TRBD1, but there is no DNA to check that call. There are 16 residues in the CDR3. Germline V CDR1 and CDR2: SGHKS, YYEKEE (reference sequence).

V and J are TRBV30 and TRBJ1-1. CDR3 size: 13 residues. CDR1 is GTSNPN, CDR2 SVGIG, per germline (reference sequence). This CDR3 reads CAWTLTLNTEAFF. Full variable domain (remainder filled in from reference TRBV30 and TRBJ1-1): SQTIHQWPATLVQPVGSPLSLECTVEGTSNPNLYWYRQAAGRGLQLLFYSVGIGQISSEVPQNLSASRPQDRQFILSSKKLLLSDSGFYLCAWTLTLNTEAFFGQGTRLTVV.

The V gene is TRBV7-9, the J gene TRBJ1-2; with no DNA, the TCRdb D assignment of TRBD1 cannot be verified. In germline, CDR1 is SEHNR, CDR2 FQNEAQ (reference sequence). CDR3 length: 13 residues. This chain's CDR3 is CASKPPRPYGYTF. The variable domain in full, completed from reference TRBV7-9 and TRBJ1-2, reads DTGVSQNPRHKITKRGQNVTFRCDPISEHNRLYWYRQTLGQGPEFLTYFQNEAQLEKSRLLSDRFSAERPKGSFSTLEIQRTEQGDSAMYLCASKPPRPYGYTFGSGTRLTVV.

This rearrangement joins TRBV6-8 to TRBJ2-1. CDR3 size: 11 residues. The germline V gene has CDR1 MNHGY and CDR2 SAAAGT. CDR3 in amino acids: CASEVDNEQFF.

The chain carries TRBV29-1 and TRBJ1-1. CDR1 is SQVTM, CDR2 ANQGSEA, per germline. The length of the CDR3 is 11 residues. The CDR3 region is CSVEKSAEAFF. The entire variable domain, with the rest obtained from reference TRBV29-1 and TRBJ1-1, is as follows: SAVISQKPSRDICQRGTSLTIQCQVDSQVTMMFWYRQQPGQSLTLIATANQGSEATYESGFVIDKFPISRPNLTFSTLTVSNMSPEDSSIYLCSVEKSAEAFFGQGTRLTVV.

The chain links TRBV9 to TRBJ2-2. This CDR3 has 14 amino acids. The germline V gene has CDR1 SGDLS and CDR2 YYNGEE. The CDR3 reads CASRKRKGTGELFF.

V and J are TRBV10-3 and TRBJ2-7; TCRdb lists TRBD1, though no DNA is available to test this call. The CDR3 length is 15 residues. Germline V CDR1 and CDR2: ENHRY, SYGVKD. CDR3 residues: CAISPVSGVTYEQYF.

This sequence joins TRBV28 and TRBJ2-5; the TCRdb D gene call, TRBD2, has no DNA to confirm it. There are 16 residues in the CDR3. Germline assignment: CDR1 MDHEN and CDR2 SYDVKM. This chain's CDR3 is CASSLTGLAGRETQYF.